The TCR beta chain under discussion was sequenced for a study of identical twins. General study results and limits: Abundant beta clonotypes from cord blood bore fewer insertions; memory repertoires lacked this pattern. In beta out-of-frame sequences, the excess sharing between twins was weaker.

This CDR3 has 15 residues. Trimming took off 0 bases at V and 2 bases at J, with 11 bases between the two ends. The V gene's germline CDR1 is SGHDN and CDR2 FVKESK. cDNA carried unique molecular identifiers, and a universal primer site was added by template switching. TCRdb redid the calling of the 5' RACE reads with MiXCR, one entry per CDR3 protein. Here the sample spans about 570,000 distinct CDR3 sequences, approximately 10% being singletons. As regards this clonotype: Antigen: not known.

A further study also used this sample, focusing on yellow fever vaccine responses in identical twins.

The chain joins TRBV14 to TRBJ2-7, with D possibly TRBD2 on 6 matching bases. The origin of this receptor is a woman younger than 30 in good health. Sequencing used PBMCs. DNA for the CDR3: TGTGCCAGCAGCCAAGAATGGGGGGTAACCTACGAGCAGTACTTC. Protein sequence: CASSQEWGVTYEQYF.